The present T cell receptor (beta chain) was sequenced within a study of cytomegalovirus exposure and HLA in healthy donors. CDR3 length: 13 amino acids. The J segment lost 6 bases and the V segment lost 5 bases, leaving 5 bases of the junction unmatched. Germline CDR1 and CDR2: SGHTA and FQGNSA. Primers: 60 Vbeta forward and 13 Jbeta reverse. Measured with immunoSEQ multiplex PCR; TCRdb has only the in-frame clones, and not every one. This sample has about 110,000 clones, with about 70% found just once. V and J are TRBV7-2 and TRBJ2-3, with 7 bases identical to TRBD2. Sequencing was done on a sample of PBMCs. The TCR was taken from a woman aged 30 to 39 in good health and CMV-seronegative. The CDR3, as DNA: TGTGCCAGCAGCACGCGGGAGCTGGATACGCAGTATTTT. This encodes CASSTRELDTQYF.